This entry is about one T cell receptor beta chain. Its target is not known. Repertoires were generated with immunoSEQ multiplex PCR, while TCRdb's copy carries only in-frame clones and drops some. The sample has 50,000 to 70,000 clones, approximately 80% seen once. Losses at the gene ends were 3 bases for V and 7 bases for J; bases not matched to a gene: 15. Germline CDR1 is LNHDA and CDR2 is SQIVND (reference sequence). The CDR3 is made up of 17 amino acids. The time point denotes: blood 4 weeks post-SBRT, at nephrectomy. Described treatment: 15 Gy SBRT to primary tumor, nephrectomy 4 weeks later. Serial blood draws occurred at baseline and 2 and 4 weeks post-SBRT. These data are taken from a study of radiation and T cells in renal cell carcinoma. Whole-study results and caveats: In blood, top tumor clones expanded by 2 weeks, shrinking by 4.

Sample: blood, taken from a patient whose treatment included radiotherapy and nephrectomy. The clonotype comes from a man between 60 and 75 years old with renal cell carcinoma. The J gene is TRBJ1-5, the V gene TRBV19; 7 nucleotides agree with TRBD1. CDR3 sequence: CASSIKARGIFVQPQHF. CDR3 nucleotide sequence: TGTGCCAGTAGTATTAAAGCCAGGGGGATATTTGTCCAGCCCCAGCATTTT.